The next 28 T cell receptor beta chains were all read from a single sample in a study of regulatory T cells in long-lasting Graves disease (dated by TCRdb to 2020 to 2022). Read against the paper, the sample's time point label means: persistent/refractory GD, antithyroid drugs over 5 years with positive TRAb. For both TCR sequencing and RNA sequencing, RNA was extracted from PBMCs using TRIzol. The library was produced with multiplex PCR. The instrument was an Illumina HiSeq 4000. TCR beta libraries were built with iRepertoire HTBI primers and Arm-PCR amplification of CDR3 regions. TCRdb's own reprocessing of the public reads used fastp at Q25 and MiXCR and kept productive beta chains. For every CDR3 protein sequence, its rows merge into one entry that carries the most common genes and DNA. Here the sample has 300,000 to 500,000 distinct CDR3 sequences; around 20% occur a single time. The ten most abundant clones make up around 21% of the sample.

The input for sequencing was peripheral blood mononuclear cells (PBMCs), taken when the disease was refractory, from a patient treated with antithyroid drugs. The receptor source for this set is a female donor with Graves disease.

This clonotype was recorded many times. The chain carries TRBV3-1 and TRBJ2-7; TRBD2 agrees at 10 bases. Trimming at V came to 2 bases and at J to 3 bases, leaving 4 bases not matched to a gene. Looked up from germline, CDR1 is LGHDT and CDR2 is YNNKEL (reference sequence). This CDR3 is built from 15 residues. CDR3 coding DNA: TGTGCCAGCAGCCAAACGAGCGGGAGGGTCTACGAGCAGTACTTC. Protein product: CASSQTSGRVYEQYF.

At least ten counts were recorded for this clonotype. The V gene is TRBV27, the J gene TRBJ2-7, with unresolved D. The ends were cut back, 4 bases at V and 3 bases at J, with 10 bases in the middle. CDR1 is MNHEY and CDR2 is SMNVEV in the germline V gene (reference sequence). The CDR3 spans 13 residues. CDR3 nucleotide sequence: TGTGCCAGCAGTTCTGGCATGGGCTACGAGCAGTACTTC. It yields the protein CASSSGMGYEQYF.

The table lists this clonotype with many counts. This rearrangement joins TRBV13 to TRBJ1-1; D uncertain. V was trimmed by 3 bases and J by 1 base, leaving 9 bases between them. The V gene's germline CDR1 is PRHDT and CDR2 FYEKMQ (reference sequence). This CDR3 has 14 residues. CDR3 sequence reads: CASSFVRGNTEAFF. The CDR3 DNA follows: TGTGCCAGCAGCTTCGTAAGAGGGAACACTGAAGCTTTCTTT.

This CDR3 reads CASSFRDRYQETQYF. CDR3 bases: TGTGCCAGCAGCTTTCGGGACAGGTACCAAGAGACCCAGTACTTC. The gene calls are TRBV7-2 and TRBJ2-5; 8 positions agree with TRBD1. V shed 3 bases, J shed 0 bases, and the junction held 3 bases outside the gene matches. This CDR3 has 15 amino acids. The germline CDR1 and CDR2 sequences are SGHTA and FQGNSA.

This clonotype was seen repeatedly, ten times or more. The V call is TRBV12-3 or TRBV12-4, the J call TRBJ1-2; D might be TRBD1 (5 bases). V lost 4 bases and J lost 7, with 7 bases in between. CDR3 length equals 11 residues. The CDR3 coding sequence is TGTGCCAGCAGTTACGGGACTGGCTACACCTTC. Encoded protein: CASSYGTGYTF.

Many counts were recorded for this clonotype. The rearrangement uses TRBV12-3 or TRBV12-4 and TRBJ1-1, with 7 positions matching TRBD1. The CDR3 is 14 residues long. The V gene end was trimmed by 4 bases and the J gene end by 4 bases; junction bases not matched to a gene: 6. CDR3 in amino acids: CASSWTGRGTEAFF. The DNA of the CDR3 is TGTGCCAGCAGTTGGACAGGCAGGGGCACTGAAGCTTTCTTT.

The V gene is TRBV7-6, the J gene TRBJ2-7; 8 bases fit TRBD1. The ends lost 5 bases at V and 7 bases at J; junction bases unmatched: 7. The CDR3 extends over 13 amino acids. In germline, CDR1 is SGHVS, CDR2 FNYEAQ. CDR3 nucleotides: TGTGCCAGCAGCCCACTACAGGGGGGTGAGCAGTACTTC. Translated: CASSPLQGGEQYF.

About this clonotype: This sequence may be a read error, since a much larger clone differs from it by one base. The chain recombines TRBV11-2 with TRBJ2-7; possibly TRBD1 or TRBD2 for D (5 bases each). Germline V CDR1 and CDR2: SGHAT, FQNNGV. The CDR3 totals 16 residues. V dropped 1 base and J dropped 0 bases, with 13 bases sitting between them. The CDR3 spells CASSLGTGAFSYEQYF. The CDR3 DNA reads TGTGCCAGCAGCTTAGGCACCGGGGCGTTCTCCTACGAGCAGTACTTC.

The chain carries TRBV29-1 and TRBJ2-1; no clear D gene. The CDR3 runs 12 residues. V lost 3 bases and J lost 5, with 8 bases in between. The germline V gene encodes CDR1 SQVTM and CDR2 ANQGSEA. The DNA of the CDR3 is TGCAGCGTTGACGAACTCAACAATGAGCAGTTCTTC. The encoded protein is CSVDELNNEQFF.

CDR3 nucleotide sequence: TGTGCCAGCTCACCAGGGACCCTGGCAACTAATGAAAAACTGTTTTTT. Its protein product is CASSPGTLATNEKLFF. This chain uses TRBV18 with TRBJ1-4; TRBD1 is a possible D gene (5 bases). Trimming stripped 2 bases from V and 0 bases from J, with 10 bases between. CDR1 is KGHSH, CDR2 LQKENI, per germline. This CDR3 has 16 residues. Variable domain in full (rest from reference TRBV18 and TRBJ1-4): NAGVMQNPRHLVRRRGQEARLRCSPMKGHSHVYWYRQLPEEGLKFMVYLQKENIIDESGMPKERFSAEFPKEGPSILRIQQVVRGDSAAYFCASSPGTLATNEKLFFGSGTQLSVL.

The chain is built from TRBV5-6 and TRBJ1-3; no firm D call. Germline values: CDR1 SGHDT, CDR2 YYEEEE. The CDR3 loop spans 13 amino acids. Trimming removed 4 bases at V and 0 bases at J, with 5 bases between. The CDR3 sequence is CASSRSSGNTIYF. CDR3 sequence (DNA): TGTGCCAGCAGCCGGAGCTCTGGAAACACCATATATTTT.

The V and J genes are TRBV2 and TRBJ2-3; unclear D gene. Germline CDR1 is SNHLY and CDR2 is FYNNEI. The CDR3 totals 14 residues. The V end was cut by 8 bases, the J end by 6 bases, with 18 bases between. This CDR3 is CASLNLTWKDTQYF. CDR3 coding DNA: TGTGCCAGCTTGAATCTGACGTGGAAGGATACGCAGTATTTT.

The chain links TRBV4-3 to TRBJ2-5, with TRBD2 matching 9 bases. CDR1 and CDR2 (germline): LGHNA, YSLEER. V was clipped by 1 base and J by 1 base; unmatched bases: 4. The CDR3 is 16 residues long. The CDR3, as DNA: TGCGCCAGCAGCCAAGCTAGCGGGGCCCTCCAAGAGACCCAGTACTTC. It codes for CASSQASGALQETQYF.

This clonotype was counted ten times or more. The DNA for the CDR3 is TGTGCCAGCAGTGAAGTTGGGGGCTCAACTAATGAAAAACTGTTTTTT. Protein product: CASSEVGGSTNEKLFF. The chain couples TRBV6-2 or TRBV6-3 to TRBJ1-4; the D gene is possibly TRBD1 (6 bases). The CDR3 is 16 residues long. The ends were cut back, 5 bases at V and 0 bases at J, with 13 bases in the middle. Germline values: CDR1 MNHEY, CDR2 SVGEGT.

In this sample, this clonotype turned up a few times. V gene TRBV20-1 combines with J gene TRBJ2-5; D may be TRBD1 or TRBD2 (5 bases each). Trimming shortened V by 4 bases and J by 0 bases, and 9 bases separated the two germline ends. The germline CDR1 and CDR2 sequences are DFQATT and SNEGSKA (reference sequence). CDR3 size: 13 residues. CDR3 in DNA: TGCAGTGCTACCGGGGCAAACCAAGAGACCCAGTACTTC. It translates to CSATGANQETQYF.

A word on this clonotype: This could be a read error, since a much larger clone is one nucleotide away. The conserved phenylalanine or tryptophan normally closing the CDR3 is absent here, so this likely arose from a read error. This chain connects TRBV20-1 to TRBJ1-5, with D possibly matching TRBD1 (6 bases). Germline assignment: CDR1 DFQATT and CDR2 SNEGSKA (reference sequence). The CDR3 sequence is 16 residues long. Trimming took 3 bases from V and 5 from J, leaving 20 bases between them. The CDR3 sequence is CSASPWVAGDYQPQHL. For the CDR3, the DNA is TGCAGTGCTAGCCCCTGGGTGGCAGGGGATTATCAGCCCCAGCATCTT.

Worth noting for this clonotype: One end of the junction varies from germline; a read error may be responsible. V and J are TRBV7-2 and TRBJ2-6; unclear D gene. The CDR3 is 17 residues long. Per the germline V gene, CDR1 is SGHTA and CDR2 is FQGNSA. The CDR3 nucleotides are TGCGCCAGCAGCCAAGATTCTTTTGCATCTGGGGCCAACGTCCTGACTTTC. It codes for CASSQDSFASGANVLTF.

This clonotype was detected ten times or more. The V gene is TRBV27, the J gene TRBJ1-6; the match to TRBD1 covers 9 bases. J gave up 5 bases and V 5 bases, and 4 bases lay outside the gene matches. The CDR3 is 15 amino acids. Germline CDR1 reads MNHEY; CDR2 reads SMNVEV (reference sequence). The CDR3 coding sequence is TGTGCCAGCAGTCCGGACAGGGGCGATAATTCACCCCTCCACTTT. Amino acids: CASSPDRGDNSPLHF.

Points on this clonotype: A much larger clone lies one base from this, so it may be a read error. The V and J genes are TRBV7-2 and TRBJ2-5; no firm D call. Germline-derived CDR1 and CDR2 are SGHTA and FQGNSA. The V gene lost 5 bases and the J gene lost 3 bases, with 16 bases spanning the gap. The CDR3 runs to 15 residues. CDR3: CASSSSRRREETQYF. CDR3 DNA sequence: TGTGCCAGCAGCAGTAGCAGGAGACGGGAAGAGACCCAGTACTTC. The whole variable domain, filled in from reference TRBV7-2 and TRBJ2-5, reads GAGVSQSPSNKVTEKGKDVELRCDPISGHTALYWYRQSLGQGLEFLIYFQGNSAPDKSGLPSDRFSAERTGGSVSTLTIQRTQQEDSAVYLCASSSSRRREETQYFGPGTRLLVL.

CDR3 in amino acids: CAISEAGSLAKNIQYF. The CDR3 DNA reads TGTGCCATCAGTGAGGCCGGTTCGCTAGCCAAAAACATTCAGTACTTC. The rearrangement joins TRBV10-3 to TRBJ2-4; no clear D gene. Germline loops: CDR1 ENHRY, CDR2 SYGVKD. The CDR3 extends over 16 amino acids. The V end lost 2 bases, the J end lost 0 bases, and 11 bases lay between the germline ends.

This clonotype was recorded at least ten times. The chain recombines TRBV12-3 or TRBV12-4 with TRBJ2-2; TRBD2 matches at 11 bases. CDR3 size: 14 residues. With 10 bases clipped from V and 4 bases from J, the junction kept 5 bases outside the gene matches. This CDR3 is CANGLAGLTGELFF. The CDR3 region has the DNA TGTGCCAACGGACTAGCGGGCCTCACCGGGGAGCTGTTTTTT.

At least ten counts were recorded for this clonotype. The chain couples TRBV7-8 to TRBJ2-5; 8 bases map to TRBD2. This CDR3 spans 16 amino acids. Trimming cost V 1 base and J 2 bases; bases outside gene matches: 6. In germline, CDR1 is SGHVS, CDR2 FQNEAQ. The CDR3 DNA is TGTGCCAGCAGCTTAGTCGGTAGCGGGATGCAAGAGACCCAGTACTTC. Protein: CASSLVGSGMQETQYF. Together with reference TRBV7-8 and TRBJ2-5, the CDR3 gives the full variable domain: GAGVSQSPRYKVAKRGQDVALRCDPISGHVSLFWYQQALGQGPEFLTYFQNEAQLDKSGLPSDRFFAERPEGSVSTLKIQRTQQEDSAVYLCASSLVGSGMQETQYFGPGTRLLVL.

In this sample, this clonotype turned up many times. The rearrangement joins TRBV6-1 to TRBJ2-7; perhaps TRBD2 as D (6 bases). This CDR3 spans 14 amino acids. The germline V gene has CDR1 MNHNS and CDR2 SASEGT. V was trimmed by 6 bases and J by 5 bases, leaving 17 bases between them. CDR3 in amino acids: CASRTPGTYNEQYF. The CDR3 DNA follows: TGTGCCAGCAGGACCCCCGGGACTTACAACGAGCAGTACTTC.

This clonotype was found many times. CDR3 residues: CASSLERGSKGETQYF. CDR3 coding DNA: TGTGCCAGCAGCTTAGAACGCGGGAGTAAGGGAGAGACCCAGTACTTC. The chain is built from TRBV7-2 and TRBJ2-5; 7 bases fit TRBD2. The germline CDR1 and CDR2 sequences are SGHTA and FQGNSA. V shed 1 base and J 4 bases; nucleotides not matched to a gene: 9. CDR3 length: 16 residues.

In its sample, this clonotype was seen many times. The V and J genes are TRBV20-1 and TRBJ2-7, with unresolved D. Germline lookup yields CDR1 DFQATT and CDR2 SNEGSKA (reference sequence). Trimming stripped 4 bases from V and 6 bases from J, with 10 bases between. The CDR3 is 11 amino acids. CDR3 loop: CSANLVGEQYF. The CDR3, as DNA: TGCAGTGCTAACCTCGTCGGCGAGCAGTACTTC.

This clonotype was counted only a few times. The genes are TRBV5-1 and TRBJ2-7; D uncertain. The V and J ends lost 6 bases and 0 bases respectively, with 10 bases between them. Germline V gives CDR1 SGHRS, CDR2 YFSETQ. This CDR3 spans 13 amino acids. CDR3 sequence: CASTTENSYEQYF. The CDR3 DNA sequence: TGCGCCAGCACAACAGAAAACTCCTACGAGCAGTACTTC. The full variable domain, in which reference TRBV5-1 and TRBJ2-7 provide the parts outside the CDR3, is KAGVTQTPRYLIKTRGQQVTLSCSPISGHRSVSWYQQTPGQGLQFLFEYFSETQRNKGNFPGRFSGRQFSNSRSEMNVSTLELGDSALYLCASTTENSYEQYFGPGTRLTVT.

CDR3 loop: CASRDGTGGEDGYTF. CDR3 sequence (DNA): TGTGCCAGCAGAGACGGGACAGGGGGCGAGGATGGCTACACCTTC. This chain uses TRBV6-1 with TRBJ1-2; TRBD1 agrees at 12 bases. CDR3 length: 15 residues. After removal of 6 bases from V and 6 bases from J, the junction contained 8 bases not matched to a gene. The germline V gene has CDR1 MNHNS and CDR2 SASEGT.

The gene calls are TRBV7-9 and TRBJ1-1, with D possibly being TRBD1 (6 bases). The CDR3 contains 13 residues. CDR1 and CDR2 (germline): SEHNR, FQNEAQ (reference sequence). Trimming stripped 0 bases from V and 6 bases from J, with 8 bases between. The CDR3 loop is CASSLAGAAEAFF. For the CDR3, the DNA is TGTGCCAGCAGCTTAGCGGGGGCGGCTGAAGCTTTCTTT.